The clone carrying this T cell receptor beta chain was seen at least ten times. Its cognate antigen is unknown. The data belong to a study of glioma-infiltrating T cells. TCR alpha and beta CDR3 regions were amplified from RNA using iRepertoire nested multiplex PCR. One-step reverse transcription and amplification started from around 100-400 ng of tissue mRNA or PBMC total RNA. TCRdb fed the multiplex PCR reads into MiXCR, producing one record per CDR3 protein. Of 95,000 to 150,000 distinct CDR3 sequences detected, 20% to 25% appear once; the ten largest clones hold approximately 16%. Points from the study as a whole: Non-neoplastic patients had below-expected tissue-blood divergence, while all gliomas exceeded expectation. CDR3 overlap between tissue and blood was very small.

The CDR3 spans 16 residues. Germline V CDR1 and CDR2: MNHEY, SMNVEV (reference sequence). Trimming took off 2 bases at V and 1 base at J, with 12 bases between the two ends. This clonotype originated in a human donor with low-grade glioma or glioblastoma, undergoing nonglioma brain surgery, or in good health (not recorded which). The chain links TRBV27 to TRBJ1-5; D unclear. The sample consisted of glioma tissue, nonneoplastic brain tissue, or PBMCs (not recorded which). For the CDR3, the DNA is TGTGCCAGCAGTTTAAACCCCACGGTGAGCAATCAGCCCCAGCATTTT. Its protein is CASSLNPTVSNQPQHF.